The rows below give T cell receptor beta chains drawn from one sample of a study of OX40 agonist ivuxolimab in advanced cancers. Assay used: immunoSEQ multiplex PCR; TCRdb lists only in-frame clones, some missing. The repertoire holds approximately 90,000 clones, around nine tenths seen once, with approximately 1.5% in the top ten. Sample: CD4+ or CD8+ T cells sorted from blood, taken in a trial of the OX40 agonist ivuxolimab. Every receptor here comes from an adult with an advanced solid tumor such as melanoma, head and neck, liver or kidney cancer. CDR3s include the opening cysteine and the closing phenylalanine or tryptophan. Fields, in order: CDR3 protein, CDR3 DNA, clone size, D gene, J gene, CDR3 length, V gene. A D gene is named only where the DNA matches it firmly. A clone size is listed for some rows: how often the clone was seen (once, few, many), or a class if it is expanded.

CDR3 protein: CASSLWGEHEQYF
CDR3 DNA: TGCGCCAGCAGCTTGTGGGGGGAGCACGAGCAGTACTTC
clone size: .
D gene: .
J gene: TRBJ2-7
CDR3 length: 13
V gene: TRBV5-1

CDR3 protein: CASSDSSGNTIYF
CDR3 DNA: TGTGCCAGCTCCGACAGCTCTGGAAACACCATATATTTT
clone size: once
D gene: .
J gene: TRBJ1-3
CDR3 length: 13
V gene: TRBV18

CDR3 protein: CASSRGGTNEKLFF
CDR3 DNA: TGTGCCAGCAGCCGGGGAGGGACTAATGAAAAACTGTTTTTT
clone size: .
D gene: .
J gene: TRBJ1-4
CDR3 length: 14
V gene: TRBV7-9

CDR3 protein: CASSIDRGNYGYTF
CDR3 DNA: TGTGCCAGTAGTATAGATCGGGGGAACTATGGCTACACCTTC
clone size: .
D gene: .
J gene: TRBJ1-2
CDR3 length: 14
V gene: TRBV19

CDR3 protein: CASSPASGRQTQYF
CDR3 DNA: TGTGCCAGCTCACCTGCTAGCGGGAGACAGACCCAGTACTTC
clone size: .
D gene: TRBD2
J gene: TRBJ2-5
CDR3 length: 14
V gene: TRBV18

CDR3 protein: CASSTSYRGFEQYF
CDR3 DNA: TGTGCCAGCAGCACCTCATATAGAGGGTTCGAGCAGTACTTC
clone size: .
D gene: .
J gene: TRBJ2-7
CDR3 length: 14
V gene: TRBV9

CDR3 protein: CASRITGLSELEKLFF
CDR3 DNA: TGTGCCAGCAGGATAACAGGGTTATCTGAGCTTGAAAAACTGTTTTTT
clone size: .
D gene: .
J gene: TRBJ1-4
CDR3 length: 16
V gene: TRBV11-2

CDR3 protein: CASSFLDRGTDTQYF
CDR3 DNA: TGTGCCAGCAGTTTCCTGGACAGGGGCACAGATACGCAGTATTTT
clone size: .
D gene: TRBD1
J gene: TRBJ2-3
CDR3 length: 15
V gene: TRBV27

CDR3 protein: CASSLSRFETQYF
CDR3 DNA: TGCGCCAGCAGCCTATCACGGTTCGAGACCCAGTACTTC
clone size: few
D gene: .
J gene: TRBJ2-5
CDR3 length: 13
V gene: TRBV4-1

CDR3 protein: CACGGTEYQETQYF
CDR3 DNA: TGTGCCTGCGGAGGGACAGAGTACCAAGAGACCCAGTACTTC
clone size: .
D gene: .
J gene: TRBJ2-5
CDR3 length: 14
V gene: TRBV2

CDR3 protein: CASEGVAGEGGELFF
CDR3 DNA: TGTGCCAGCGAGGGGGTAGCGGGAGAGGGCGGGGAGCTGTTTTTT
clone size: .
D gene: TRBD2
J gene: TRBJ2-2
CDR3 length: 15
V gene: TRBV6-1

CDR3 protein: CASMEGFSNQPQHF
CDR3 DNA: TGTGCCAGCATGGAGGGATTTAGCAATCAGCCCCAGCATTTT
clone size: few
D gene: .
J gene: TRBJ1-5
CDR3 length: 14
V gene: TRBV6-4

CDR3 protein: CASGPGGTDTQYF
CDR3 DNA: TGTGCTAGTGGCCCCGGGGGCACAGATACGCAGTATTTT
clone size: .
D gene: .
J gene: TRBJ2-3
CDR3 length: 13
V gene: TRBV12-5

CDR3 protein: CASTPQGAAYEQYF
CDR3 DNA: TGTGCCAGCACCCCACAGGGGGCGGCCTACGAGCAGTACTTC
clone size: .
D gene: TRBD1
J gene: TRBJ2-7
CDR3 length: 14
V gene: TRBV28

CDR3 protein: CASSYQGAAPDQPQHF
CDR3 DNA: TGTGCCAGCAGTTACCAGGGGGCGGCCCCCGATCAGCCCCAGCATTTT
clone size: .
D gene: TRBD1
J gene: TRBJ1-5
CDR3 length: 16
V gene: TRBV6-5

CDR3 protein: CASRTRREQPQHF
CDR3 DNA: TGTGCCAGCAGAACCAGGAGGGAACAGCCCCAGCATTTT
clone size: .
D gene: .
J gene: TRBJ1-5
CDR3 length: 13
V gene: TRBV6-6

CDR3 protein: CASTARGGRDTQYF
CDR3 DNA: TGTGCCAGCACTGCCCGGGGAGGACGAGATACGCAGTATTTT
clone size: few
D gene: .
J gene: TRBJ2-3
CDR3 length: 14
V gene: TRBV6-6

CDR3 protein: CAWRLQGGDYGYTF
CDR3 DNA: TGTGCCTGGAGACTACAGGGAGGAGACTATGGCTACACCTTC
clone size: .
D gene: .
J gene: TRBJ1-2
CDR3 length: 14
V gene: TRBV30

CDR3 protein: CASSLDRVHGYTF
CDR3 DNA: TGTGCCAGCAGCTTAGACAGGGTTCATGGCTACACCTTC
clone size: .
D gene: .
J gene: TRBJ1-2
CDR3 length: 13
V gene: TRBV11-2

CDR3 protein: CSGWTGSQETQYF
CDR3 DNA: TGCAGCGGATGGACAGGGTCCCAAGAGACCCAGTACTTC
clone size: once
D gene: TRBD1
J gene: TRBJ2-5
CDR3 length: 13
V gene: TRBV29-1

CDR3 protein: CASTPHRGIFYEQYF
CDR3 DNA: TGCGCCAGCACCCCCCACAGGGGTATATTCTACGAGCAGTACTTC
clone size: .
D gene: TRBD1
J gene: TRBJ2-7
CDR3 length: 15
V gene: TRBV10-2

CDR3 protein: CASSPADGNEQFF
CDR3 DNA: TGTGCCAGCAGTCCCGCTGATGGGAATGAGCAGTTCTTC
clone size: .
D gene: .
J gene: TRBJ2-1
CDR3 length: 13
V gene: TRBV28

CDR3 protein: CASGPRCNSHNEQFF
CDR3 DNA: TGTGCTAGTGGCCCGCGCTGTAACAGCCACAATGAGCAGTTCTTC
clone size: .
D gene: .
J gene: TRBJ2-1
CDR3 length: 15
V gene: TRBV12-5

CDR3 protein: CASSLVGSRDIYGYTF
CDR3 DNA: TGCGCCAGCAGCTTGGTCGGTTCTCGGGACATATATGGCTACACCTTC
clone size: .
D gene: .
J gene: TRBJ1-2
CDR3 length: 16
V gene: TRBV5-1

CDR3 protein: CGRDPILGNTIYF
CDR3 DNA: TGTGGGCGGGACCCAATATTAGGAAACACCATATATTTT
clone size: .
D gene: .
J gene: TRBJ1-3
CDR3 length: 13
V gene: TRBV9

CDR3 protein: CASSLTSGGPPYEQYF
CDR3 DNA: TGTGCCAGCAGCTTAACTAGCGGGGGCCCTCCCTACGAGCAGTACTTC
clone size: .
D gene: TRBD2
J gene: TRBJ2-7
CDR3 length: 16
V gene: TRBV7-2

CDR3 protein: CASSPQGSLGQFF
CDR3 DNA: TGTGCCAGCTCACCGCAGGGTAGCCTGGGGCAGTTCTTC
clone size: .
D gene: .
J gene: TRBJ2-1
CDR3 length: 13
V gene: TRBV18